These T cell receptor beta chains were read from a single sample in a study of lymphopenia after photon versus proton radiotherapy. Sequenced by immunoSEQ multiplex PCR; TCRdb stores in-frame clones only, minus some. The repertoire holds 70,000 or so clones, with approximately 91% as singletons. The sequenced sample was peripheral blood, obtained from a patient treated with photon-based radiotherapy. All receptors derive from a woman in her 70s with pancreatic cancer. Each CDR3 is given with its conserved first and last residue. The D gene is left open where the match is weak. Clone size is given for some rows only: seen once, a few or many times, or a class if the clone is expanded.

TRBD1,TRBJ2-7,once,TRBV11-2,CASSLVGTGTYEQYF,TGTGCCAGCAGCTTAGTTGGGACAGGGACCTACGAGCAGTACTTC
.,TRBJ1-1,.,TRBV4-1,CASSQEGLPEAFF,TGCGCCAGCAGCCAAGAGGGCCTCCCTGAAGCTTTCTTT
TRBD2,TRBJ2-5,.,TRBV14,CASSPAGLWTQYF,TGTGCCAGCAGTCCAGCGGGATTGTGGACCCAGTACTTC
TRBD1,TRBJ2-7,.,TRBV5-1,CASSLKGDRGSGSYEQYF,TGCGCCAGCAGCCTCAAGGGGGACAGGGGATCGGGCTCCTACGAGCAGTACTTC
.,TRBJ2-5,.,TRBV2,CASAVGAGQETQYF,TGTGCCAGCGCAGTTGGGGCGGGACAAGAGACCCAGTACTTC
.,TRBJ1-5,.,TRBV18,CASSPFRDQPQHF,TGTGCCAGCTCACCATTCCGGGATCAGCCCCAGCATTTT
.,TRBJ2-1,once,TRBV7-2,CASSSNAAPGVEQFF,TGTGCCAGCAGCTCAAATGCGGCCCCGGGGGTTGAGCAGTTCTTC
.,TRBJ2-3,.,TRBV7-2,CASSLITSDTDTQYF,TGTGCCAGCAGCTTAATTACCTCAGACACAGATACGCAGTATTTT
TRBD1,TRBJ1-2,.,TRBV27,CASSLRTGAYGYGYTF,TGTGCCAGCAGTTTGCGGACAGGGGCCTATGGCTATGGCTACACCTTC
TRBD2,TRBJ2-7,.,TRBV7-2,CASSYEGSAGAEQYF,TGTGCCAGCAGCTACGAGGGGTCGGCGGGAGCCGAGCAGTACTTC
TRBD2,TRBJ2-3,.,TRBV5-8,CASSARLAARTDTQYF,TGTGCCAGCAGCGCACGACTAGCAGCTCGCACAGATACGCAGTATTTT
.,TRBJ1-1,.,TRBV30,CAWKRGGVTEAFF,TGTGCCTGGAAACGGGGGGGAGTCACTGAAGCTTTCTTT
TRBD2,TRBJ2-1,.,TRBV9,CASSGLSGRFNEQFF,TGTGCCAGCAGCGGCCTTAGCGGGAGGTTCAATGAGCAGTTCTTC
.,TRBJ2-1,.,TRBV9,CASSPPPRVGDEQFF,TGTGCCAGCAGCCCACCGCCCCGGGTTGGGGATGAGCAGTTCTTC